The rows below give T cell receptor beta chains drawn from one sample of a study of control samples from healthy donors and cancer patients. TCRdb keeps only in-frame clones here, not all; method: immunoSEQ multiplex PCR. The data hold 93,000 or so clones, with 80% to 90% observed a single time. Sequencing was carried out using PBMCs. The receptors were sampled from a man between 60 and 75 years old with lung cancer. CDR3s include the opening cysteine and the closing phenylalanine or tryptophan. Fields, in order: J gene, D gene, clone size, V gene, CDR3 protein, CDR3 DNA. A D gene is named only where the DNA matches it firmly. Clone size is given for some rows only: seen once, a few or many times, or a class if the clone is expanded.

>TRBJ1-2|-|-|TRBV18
CASSAGGEGYTF
TGTGCCAGCTCGGCGGGGGGTGAAGGCTACACCTTC
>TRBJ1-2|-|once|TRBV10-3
CAISGRVGTEGANYGYTF
TGTGCCATCAGTGGTCGAGTGGGTACAGAGGGAGCTAACTATGGCTACACCTTC
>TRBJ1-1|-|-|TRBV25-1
CASRRTENTEAFF
TGTGCCAGCAGACGGACAGAGAACACTGAAGCTTTCTTT
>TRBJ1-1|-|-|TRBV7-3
CASSATGSTEAFF
TGTGCCAGCAGCGCTACAGGAAGCACTGAAGCTTTCTTT
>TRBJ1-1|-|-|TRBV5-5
CASSLDRENTEAFF
TGTGCCAGCAGCTTGGACAGGGAGAACACTGAAGCTTTCTTT
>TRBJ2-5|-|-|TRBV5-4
CASSPPRGQETQYF
TGTGCCAGCAGCCCCCCCCGAGGGCAAGAGACCCAGTACTTC
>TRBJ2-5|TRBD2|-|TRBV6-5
CASRIAGGRKETQYF
TGTGCCAGCAGGATAGCGGGGGGGCGTAAAGAGACCCAGTACTTC
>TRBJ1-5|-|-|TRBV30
CAWSKGLGNQPQHF
TGTGCCTGGAGTAAGGGGCTTGGCAATCAGCCCCAGCATTTT
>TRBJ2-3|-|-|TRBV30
CAWSGTFRTDTQYF
TGTGCCTGGAGTGGGACTTTTCGTACAGATACGCAGTATTTT
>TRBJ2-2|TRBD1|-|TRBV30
CAWSAGTGANGELFF
TGTGCCTGGAGCGCCGGGACAGGGGCGAACGGGGAGCTGTTTTTT
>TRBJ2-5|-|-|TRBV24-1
CATSPRGQETQYF
TGTGCCACCAGTCCGCGGGGCCAAGAGACCCAGTACTTC
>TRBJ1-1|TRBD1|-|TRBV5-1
CASSLYAGGTEAFF
TGCGCCAGCAGCCTTTACGCAGGGGGCACTGAAGCTTTCTTT
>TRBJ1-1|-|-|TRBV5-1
CASSGLGGWDTEAFF
TGCGCCAGCAGCGGGCTCGGGGGTTGGGACACTGAAGCTTTCTTT
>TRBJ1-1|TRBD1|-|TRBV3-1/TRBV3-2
CASSQLGQGGTEAFF
TGTGCCAGCAGCCAACTTGGACAGGGAGGTACTGAAGCTTTCTTT
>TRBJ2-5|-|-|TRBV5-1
CASSFTGDVQETQYF
TGCGCCAGCAGTTTTACCGGGGACGTCCAAGAGACCCAGTACTTC
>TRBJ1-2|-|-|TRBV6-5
CASSSPYYGYTF
TGTGCCAGCAGTTCCCCATACTATGGCTACACCTTC
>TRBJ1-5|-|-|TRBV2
CASSAYTSNQPQHF
TGTGCCAGCAGTGCCTACACTTCCAATCAGCCCCAGCATTTT
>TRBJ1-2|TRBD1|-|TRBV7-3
CASSSDRGQGYTF
TGTGCCAGCAGCTCCGACAGGGGGCAGGGCTACACCTTC
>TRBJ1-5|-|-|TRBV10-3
CAISEGGPQHF
TGTGCCATCAGTGAAGGTGGGCCCCAGCATTTT
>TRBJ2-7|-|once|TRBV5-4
CASSLARVPPYEQYF
TGTGCCAGCAGCTTGGCTCGGGTTCCCCCCTACGAGCAGTACTTC
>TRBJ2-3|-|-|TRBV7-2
CASSGNFADTQYF
TGTGCCAGCAGCGGGAATTTCGCAGATACGCAGTATTTT
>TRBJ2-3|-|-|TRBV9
CASSPQPKSTDTQYF
TGTGCCAGCAGCCCCCAACCGAAAAGCACAGATACGCAGTATTTT
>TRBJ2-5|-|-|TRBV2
CASVGSEAYQETQYF
TGTGCCAGCGTTGGGTCGGAGGCGTACCAAGAGACCCAGTACTTC
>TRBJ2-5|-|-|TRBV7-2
CASSFGGAETQYF
TGTGCCAGCAGCTTTGGGGGGGCTGAGACCCAGTACTTC
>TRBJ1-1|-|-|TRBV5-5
CASSPILKARGYTEAFF
TGTGCCAGCAGCCCCATCCTTAAGGCCCGGGGGTACACTGAAGCTTTCTTT
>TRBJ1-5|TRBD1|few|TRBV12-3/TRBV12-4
CASSVPGQGPQHF
TGTGCCAGCAGTGTCCCGGGACAGGGGCCCCAGCATTTT
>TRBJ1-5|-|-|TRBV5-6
CASSSRGAYGNQPQHF
TGTGCCAGCAGCTCTAGGGGGGCCTACGGCAATCAGCCCCAGCATTTT
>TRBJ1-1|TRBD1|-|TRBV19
CASSIGDSEAFF
TGTGCCAGTAGTATAGGGGACAGTGAAGCTTTCTTT
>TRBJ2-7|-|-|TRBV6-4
CASTGTSTYEQYF
TGTGCCAGCACCGGGACATCAACCTACGAGCAGTACTTC
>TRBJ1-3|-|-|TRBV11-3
CASSPGSSGNTIYF
TGTGCCAGCAGCCCTGGGAGCTCTGGAAACACCATATATTTT
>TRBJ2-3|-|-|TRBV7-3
CASSSLGPSDTQYF
TGTGCCAGCAGCTCACTCGGTCCCTCAGATACGCAGTATTTT
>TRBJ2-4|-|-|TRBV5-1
CASSLEQGVAKNIQYF
TGCGCCAGCAGCTTGGAACAGGGTGTGGCCAAAAACATTCAGTACTTC
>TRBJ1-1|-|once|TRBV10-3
CAISVQGVTEAFF
TGTGCCATCAGTGTGCAGGGAGTCACTGAAGCTTTCTTT
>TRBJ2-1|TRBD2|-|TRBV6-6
CASNEPGLAVNEQFF
TGTGCCAGCAACGAACCGGGACTAGCGGTAAATGAGCAGTTCTTC
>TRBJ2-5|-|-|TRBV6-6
CASSSADSLGETQYF
TGTGCCAGCAGTTCCGCGGACAGCCTCGGGGAGACCCAGTACTTC
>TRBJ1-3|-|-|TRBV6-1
CASSEPLLGSGNTIYF
TGTGCCAGCAGTGAACCTCTCTTAGGGTCTGGAAACACCATATATTTT
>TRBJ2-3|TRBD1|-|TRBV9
CASSVVPGQGILGDTQYF
TGTGCCAGCAGCGTAGTTCCGGGACAGGGGATACTCGGAGATACGCAGTATTTT
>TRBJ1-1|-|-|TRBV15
CATSNVNTEAFF
TGTGCCACCAGTAACGTGAACACTGAAGCTTTCTTT
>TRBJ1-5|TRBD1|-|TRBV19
CASSIEAPAGGPYNQPQHF
TGTGCCAGTAGTATAGAGGCCCCCGCAGGGGGGCCCTACAATCAGCCCCAGCATTTT
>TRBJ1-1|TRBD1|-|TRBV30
CAWNIKGAPTEAFF
TGTGCCTGGAATATTAAGGGGGCGCCCACTGAAGCTTTCTTT
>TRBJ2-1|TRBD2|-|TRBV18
CASSPPSGLAGANEQFF
TGTGCCAGCTCACCGCCTTCAGGGCTAGCGGGGGCAAATGAGCAGTTCTTC